Each of the 32 T cell receptor beta chains below was sequenced from the same sample in a study of blood T cell repertoires in COVID-19. Assay used: immunoSEQ multiplex PCR; TCRdb lists only in-frame clones, some missing. The sample consists of some 190,000 clones, about 82% of them appearing once. The specimen sequenced was PBMCs or T cells enriched from blood (not recorded which). All receptors come from a middle-aged man with acute COVID-19.

The chain recombines TRBV3-1 (or the pseudogene TRBV3-2) with TRBJ1-1, with D possibly TRBD1 on 6 matching bases. Trimming pared 5 bases from V and 5 bases from J, leaving 12 bases between. This CDR3 contains 13 residues. The germline CDR1 and CDR2 sequences are LGHDT and YNNKEL (reference sequence). The CDR3 nucleotides are TGTGCCAGCAGCGACTCAGGGGTAACTGAAGCTTTCTTT. It codes for CASSDSGVTEAFF.

The chain carries TRBV3-1 (or the pseudogene TRBV3-2) and TRBJ2-1; TRBD2 matches at 13 bases. This CDR3 region has 16 residues. Trimming at V came to 1 base and at J to 9 bases, leaving 6 bases not matched to a gene. CDR1 is LGHDT and CDR2 is YNNKEL in the germline V gene (reference sequence). The CDR3 here is CASSQGTSGSWGEQFF. The CDR3 DNA reads TGTGCCAGCAGCCAAGGGACTAGCGGGAGTTGGGGTGAGCAGTTCTTC.

This chain links TRBV19 with TRBJ1-1, with D possibly TRBD1 on 6 matching bases. Deletions cut 3 bases from V and 5 bases from J, with 10 bases between. Germline V gives CDR1 LNHDA, CDR2 SQIVND (reference sequence). This CDR3 has 13 amino acids. CDR3 sequence (DNA): TGTGCCAGTAGTATGTTAGGACAGACTGAAGCTTTCTTT. Translated, it gives CASSMLGQTEAFF.

The J gene is TRBJ2-5, the V gene TRBV27, with D perhaps TRBD2 (6 bases). Germline loops: CDR1 MNHEY, CDR2 SMNVEV (reference sequence). The CDR3 is 14 residues long. V gave up 6 bases and J gave up 3 bases, with 14 bases separating them. This CDR3 is CASSLLGEEETQYF. Written as DNA, the CDR3 is TGTGCCAGCAGCCTTTTGGGGGAGGAAGAGACCCAGTACTTC.

The chain has TRBV13 and TRBJ2-2, with TRBD2 identical over 7 bases. Germline loops: CDR1 PRHDT, CDR2 FYEKMQ (reference sequence). The V and J ends lost 1 base and 1 base, in that order; junction bases with no gene match: 3. CDR3 length equals 16 residues. The CDR3: CASSLVPSGNTGELFF. DNA for the CDR3: TGTGCCAGCAGCTTAGTTCCTAGCGGGAACACCGGGGAGCTGTTTTTT.

The chain has TRBV11-2 and TRBJ2-1, with a possible D match to TRBD1 (6 bases). The CDR3 has 15 amino acids. Germline V gene lookup returns CDR1 SGHAT and CDR2 FQNNGV. The V end was cut by 2 bases, the J end by 3 bases, with 11 bases between. The CDR3 bases are TGTGCCAGCAGCTTAATTACAGGGATCTACAATGAGCAGTTCTTC. Its translation: CASSLITGIYNEQFF.

This chain joins TRBV19 and TRBJ2-7, with D perhaps TRBD1 (5 bases). Germline assignment: CDR1 LNHDA and CDR2 SQIVND (reference sequence). V was cut by 8 bases and J by 3 bases, with 17 bases left in between. CDR3 length: 14 residues. The CDR3 DNA is TGTGCCAGTCGCGACAAGGACACCCTCTACGAGCAGTACTTC. Its protein is CASRDKDTLYEQYF.

In DNA, the CDR3 is TGTGCCAGCTCGCCTCCACAGGGGGTGGACACCGGGGAGCTGTTTTTT. Amino acids: CASSPPQGVDTGELFF. The chain is built from TRBV18 and TRBJ2-2; 8 bases match TRBD1. Germline CDR1 is KGHSH and CDR2 is LQKENI. The CDR3 covers 16 residues. V lost 6 bases to trimming and J lost 3 bases; unmatched junction nucleotides: 9. Complete variable domain (other parts from reference TRBV18 and TRBJ2-2): NAGVMQNPRHLVRRRGQEARLRCSPMKGHSHVYWYRQLPEEGLKFMVYLQKENIIDESGMPKERFSAEFPKEGPSILRIQQVVRGDSAAYFCASSPPQGVDTGELFFGEGSRLTVL.

The CDR3 nucleotides are TGTGCCAGCAGCTTATCCGTCGGTTTCGTCGGGGAGCTGTTTTTT. Encoded protein: CASSLSVGFVGELFF. The rearrangement links TRBV7-2 to TRBJ2-2; D call uncertain. Trimming removed 2 bases from V and 7 bases from J, with 14 bases in between. This CDR3 contains 15 residues. Germline CDR1 and CDR2: SGHTA and FQGNSA.

This chain links TRBV3-1 (or the pseudogene TRBV3-2) with TRBJ1-6; D possibly corresponds to TRBD1 (6 bases). The germline V gene encodes CDR1 LGHDT and CDR2 YNNKEL (reference sequence). V lost 1 base, J lost 7 bases, and 14 bases lay in between. The CDR3 is 16 amino acids. The CDR3 sequence: CASSQVFRTENSPLHF. The DNA for the CDR3 is TGTGCCAGCAGCCAAGTCTTCAGGACAGAAAATTCACCCCTCCACTTT.

This clone was observed once. The V call is TRBV29-1, the J call TRBJ2-3; 8 positions agree with TRBD2. Looked up from germline, CDR1 is SQVTM and CDR2 is ANQGSEA. Trimming removed 8 bases from V and 2 bases from J; junction bases left unmatched: 6. This CDR3 comprises 13 residues. The CDR3 bases are TGCAGCCTCAGCGGGAGCCCCACAGATACGCAGTATTTT. Encoded protein: CSLSGSPTDTQYF.

The J gene is TRBJ1-3, the V gene TRBV30; a possible D gene is TRBD1 (5 bases). CDR3 length: 15 amino acids. Germline V gene sequence: CDR1 GTSNPN, CDR2 SVGIG (reference sequence). The ends were cut back, 3 bases at V and 9 bases at J, with 21 bases in the middle. CDR3: CAWRDRRVIGGTIYF. The CDR3 region has the DNA TGTGCCTGGAGGGACCGCAGGGTGATCGGTGGCACCATATATTTT. Based on the CDR3 plus reference TRBV30 and TRBJ1-3, the full variable domain is SQTIHQWPATLVQPVGSPLSLECTVEGTSNPNLYWYRQAAGRGLQLLFYSVGIGQISSEVPQNLSASRPQDRQFILSSKKLLLSDSGFYLCAWRDRRVIGGTIYFGEGSWLTVV.

The CDR3 DNA reads TGTGCCAGCAGCTTGACAAGCGGTGGCTACACCTTC. It specifies CASSLTSGGYTF. The chain carries TRBV7-2 and TRBJ1-2; D remains ambiguous. The CDR3 is made up of 12 amino acids. CDR1 and CDR2 (germline): SGHTA, FQGNSA. The V gene lost 3 bases and the J gene lost 7 bases, with 9 bases spanning the gap.

This clone was detected only a few times. The chain recombines TRBV6-6 with TRBJ1-4, with TRBD1 matching 9 bases. V shed 6 bases and J 8 bases; nucleotides not matched to a gene: 10. The CDR3 extends over 15 amino acids. Germline V lookup: CDR1 MNHNY, CDR2 SVGAGI (reference sequence). The CDR3 spells CASRGQGGGNEKLFF. CDR3 nucleotides: TGTGCCAGCAGGGGACAGGGAGGGGGAAACGAAAAACTGTTTTTT.

The gene calls are TRBV3-1 (or the pseudogene TRBV3-2) and TRBJ1-5; no definite D call. The CDR3 is 13 amino acids. Trimming took off 4 bases at V and 4 bases at J, with 8 bases between the two ends. Per the germline V gene, CDR1 is LGHDT and CDR2 is YNNKEL (reference sequence). This chain's CDR3 is CASSPQFNQPQHF. The CDR3 DNA reads as TGTGCCAGCAGCCCTCAGTTTAATCAGCCCCAGCATTTT.

V and J are TRBV14 and TRBJ1-3; TRBD1 agrees at 9 bases. This CDR3 has 14 residues. The V gene's germline CDR1 is SGHDN and CDR2 FVKESK. With 7 bases clipped from V and 3 bases from J, the junction kept 4 bases outside the gene matches. The chain's CDR3 is CASTRTGDGNTIYF. CDR3 sequence (DNA): TGTGCCAGCACCCGGACAGGGGATGGAAACACCATATATTTT.

J is TRBJ2-1 and V is TRBV7-8, with TRBD1 identical over 7 bases. Germline V gene lookup returns CDR1 SGHVS and CDR2 FQNEAQ. CDR3 size: 14 residues. The ends lost 7 bases at V and 3 bases at J; junction bases unmatched: 6. CDR3 bases: TGTGCCAGCACCGAACAGGGGTTCTACAATGAGCAGTTCTTC. This translates into CASTEQGFYNEQFF.

The chain employs TRBV10-2 and TRBJ2-6; 9 bases match TRBD1. Losses at the gene ends were 6 bases for V and 0 bases for J; bases not matched to a gene: 0. The germline CDR1 and CDR2 sequences are WSHSY and SAAADI. The CDR3 extends over 15 amino acids. The CDR3 loop reads CASRTGGSGANVLTF. CDR3 nucleotide sequence: TGCGCCAGCAGGACAGGGGGCTCTGGGGCCAACGTCCTGACTTTC.

The CDR3 loop reads CASSPILTGTGELFF. The DNA of the CDR3 is TGTGCCAGCAGTCCCATTCTCACAGGCACCGGGGAGCTGTTTTTT. The V and J genes are TRBV9 and TRBJ2-2; tentatively, D is TRBD1 (5 bases). Trimming pared 5 bases from V and 4 bases from J, leaving 15 bases between. Germline CDR1 SGDLS, CDR2 YYNGEE. This CDR3 comprises 15 residues.

The genes are TRBV6-2 or TRBV6-3 and TRBJ1-6, with unresolved D. V lost 4 bases and J 6 bases, leaving 10 bases between the germline ends. Per the germline V gene, CDR1 is MNHEY and CDR2 is SVGEGT. The CDR3 contains 14 residues. CDR3 nucleotide sequence: TGTGCCAGCAGTTCGCGGGGATTTAATTCACCCCTCCACTTT. As protein: CASSSRGFNSPLHF.

The CDR3 sequence is CASSLAAGEYNEQFF. The CDR3 region has the DNA TGTGCCAGCAGCTTAGCAGCGGGGGAATACAATGAGCAGTTCTTC. The chain links TRBV11-2 to TRBJ2-1; 8 nucleotides align to TRBD2. This CDR3 comprises 15 residues. Trimming took 1 base from V and 4 from J; bases not matched to a gene: 3. Germline CDR1 is SGHAT and CDR2 is FQNNGV. The variable domain in full, with the rest retrieved from reference TRBV11-2 and TRBJ2-1, is EAGVAQSPRYKIIEKRQSVAFWCNPISGHATLYWYQQILGQGPKLLIQFQNNGVVDDSQLPKDRFSAERLKGVDSTLKIQPAKLEDSAVYLCASSLAAGEYNEQFFGPGTRLTVL.

This clone was counted only a few times. The chain has TRBV2 and TRBJ2-3; 11 bases line up with TRBD1. Germline CDR1 is SNHLY and CDR2 is FYNNEI. V shed 5 bases, J shed 5 bases, and the junction held 3 bases outside the gene matches. The CDR3 totals 14 residues. The DNA of the CDR3 is TGTGCCAGCAGTCTGGACAGGGGGCGAGATACGCAGTATTTT. Encoded protein: CASSLDRGRDTQYF.

V usage is TRBV20-1 and J usage is TRBJ1-1, with 8 bases identical to TRBD1. Germline V CDR1 and CDR2: DFQATT, SNEGSKA (reference sequence). This CDR3 is 11 amino acids long. V trimming: 3 bases; J trimming: 10 bases; junction bases outside the gene matches: 4. In DNA form, the CDR3 reads TGCAGTGCTAGGGACAGGGTGAGAGCTTTCTTT. This gives the protein CSARDRVRAFF.

The rearrangement uses TRBV21-1 and TRBJ1-5. TRBV21-1 is labeled a pseudogene. This CDR3 spans 12 amino acids. CDR3 protein: CAMSRLDQPQHF. DNA for the CDR3: TGTGCCATGAGCCGTTTAGATCAGCCCCAGCATTTT.

V and J are TRBV10-3 and TRBJ1-1; a possible D gene is TRBD1 (6 bases). The CDR3 is 15 amino acids. The germline CDR1 and CDR2 sequences are ENHRY and SYGVKD. Trimming left V 3 bases short and J 1 base short, with 12 bases between. The CDR3 protein is CAISDTGQPNTEAFF. CDR3 nucleotide sequence: TGTGCCATCAGTGACACTGGACAGCCGAACACTGAAGCTTTCTTT.

This clone was detected only a few times. This chain links TRBV4-3 with TRBJ2-2; D remains unclear. Between the trimmed V and J ends, which lost 4 bases and 8 bases, there was a span of 5 bases. The length of the CDR3 is 11 residues. In germline, CDR1 is LGHNA, CDR2 YSLEER. CDR3 sequence: CASSLRGELFF. The CDR3 region has the DNA TGCGCCAGCAGCCTCAGGGGGGAGCTGTTTTTT.

This clone has only a few counts. J is TRBJ2-2 and V is TRBV24-1; possibly TRBD1 for D (5 bases). Trimming cost V 3 bases and J 2 bases, with 18 bases left between them. Germline V gene data show CDR1 as KGHDR and CDR2 as SFDVKD. This CDR3 region has 18 residues. The CDR3 nucleotides are TGTGCCACCAGTGATGATTTTTGGGCAGGGATCAACACCGGGGAGCTGTTTTTT. Its protein is CATSDDFWAGINTGELFF.

This clone was detected once. V and J are TRBV7-6 and TRBJ2-5; a possible D gene is TRBD1 (7 bases). V was trimmed by 5 bases and J by 1 base, leaving 17 bases between them. CDR1 SGHVS and CDR2 FNYEAQ come from the germline V gene. The CDR3 contains 16 residues. The CDR3 DNA follows: TGTGCCAGCAGCCTTAGAGTGGAGGGGGCCCAAGAGACCCAGTACTTC. Translating it yields CASSLRVEGAQETQYF.

The chain links TRBV28 to TRBJ1-6, with D possibly matching TRBD1 (5 bases). CDR1 and CDR2 (germline): MDHEN, SYDVKM. Deletions cut 6 bases from V and 8 bases from J, with 23 bases between. The CDR3 contains 17 residues. The CDR3 is CASSGAEAGGRDSPLHF. Written as DNA, the CDR3 is TGTGCCAGCAGCGGGGCCGAGGCGGGGGGAAGGGATTCACCCCTCCACTTT.

This chain uses TRBV7-3 with TRBJ1-1; the match to TRBD1 covers 7 bases. The V segment lost 2 bases and the J segment 10 bases; nucleotides outside the gene matches: 13. This CDR3 is 15 amino acids long. Germline values: CDR1 SGHTA, CDR2 FQGTGA. CDR3 bases: TGTGCCAGCAGCTTACAACCGGGACAGAGATATAGAGCTTTCTTT. Protein product: CASSLQPGQRYRAFF.

CDR3 nucleotides: TGTGCCAGCAGCTCAAACTCCGGGACAGATGAAAAACTGTTTTTT. This sequence encodes CASSSNSGTDEKLFF. The rearrangement joins TRBV7-9 to TRBJ1-4; 7 nucleotides align to TRBD1. The germline V gene has CDR1 SEHNR and CDR2 FQNEAQ (reference sequence). The junction had 8 bases not matched to a gene; V was cut back by 4 bases and J by 6 bases. CDR3 length: 15 amino acids. Full variable domain (missing parts from reference TRBV7-9 and TRBJ1-4): DTGVSQNPRHKITKRGQNVTFRCDPISEHNRLYWYRQTLGQGPEFLTYFQNEAQLEKSRLLSDRFSAERPKGSFSTLEIQRTEQGDSAMYLCASSSNSGTDEKLFFGSGTQLSVL.

V and J are TRBV19 and TRBJ1-5; TRBD1 might be the D (5 bases). CDR3 length: 15 residues. CDR1 and CDR2 from the germline V gene are LNHDA and SQIVND (reference sequence). V lost 6 bases and J 0 bases, leaving 12 bases between the germline ends. The CDR3 sequence is CASSRDFYSNQPQHF. The CDR3 region has the DNA TGTGCCAGTAGCCGGGACTTCTATAGCAATCAGCCCCAGCATTTT.